Listed here is a single T cell receptor (beta chain). Its antigen is unidentified. Generated by immunoSEQ multiplex PCR, the TCRdb table keeps only in-frame clones and is missing some. This sample yields 110,000 or so clones, of which about 62% are seen a single time; around 23% belongs to the top ten. CD8 memory combined CD45RO+ cells with CCR7-negative CD45RA+ TemRA cells. The data were obtained in a study of shared clonotypes between healthy human individuals. Overall study: Donor composition was a couple of women and three men, aged 18 to 49. Broader study findings: Naive CD4 clonotypes overlapped across a handful of donors at approximately 5%.

CDR3 length: 14 residues. Trimming shortened V by 5 bases and J by 2 bases, and 13 bases separated the two germline ends. Germline values: CDR1 MNHNY, CDR2 SVGAGI (reference sequence). The chain links TRBV6-6 to TRBJ2-7; tentative D call: TRBD2 (5 bases). The clonotype was recovered from a woman aged 25 to 39 in good health. Sequencing was done on a sample of memory CD8+ T cells sorted from blood. Subset meaning: CD45RO+ cells pooled with CCR7-negative TemRA cells. Here the CDR3 DNA reads TGTGCCAGCAGTCAAAACCTGGAGGCCTACGAGCAGTACTTC. The encoded protein is CASSQNLEAYEQYF.